This entry describes one TCR beta chain. Antigen specificity is unknown. This sample is drawn from a study of beta chain features in type 1 diabetes. V was clipped by 4 bases and J by 1 base; unmatched bases: 1. The length of the CDR3 is 13 residues. Germline CDR1 is SGHNT and CDR2 is YENEEA. What was sequenced were expressed TCRB transcripts, since all of the isolated RNA had been reverse transcribed. Produced via immunoSEQ multiplex PCR; TCRdb's table is partial and in-frame only. The sample lists around 160,000 clones, roughly 59% occurring once. Study-level findings and limits: For Type 1 diabetes patients, all four CD4+ subsets carried TCRB CDR3s that were moderately but significantly shorter.

The chain recombines TRBV11-3 with TRBJ2-7; the match to TRBD1 covers 7 bases. The sequenced material came from naive CD4+ T cells from blood. This sequence originates from a man aged 25 to 40 with type 1 diabetes. CDR3 in amino acids: CASSSTGSYEQYF. The CDR3 DNA reads as TGTGCCAGCAGCTCGACAGGGTCCTACGAGCAGTACTTC.